These 19 T cell receptor beta chains originate from one sample sequenced in a study of blood T cells in healthy people across ages. Alongside a J-beta primer mix, a sample-barcoded 5' primer served in a second PCR lasting about 7 to 12 cycles. From the 5' RACE reads, TCRdb called clonotypes with MiXCR, one entry per CDR3 protein. The sample lists almost 1 million distinct CDR3 sequences; roughly 50% were seen once. The source material was blood. These receptors were taken from an older woman in good health.

This clonotype appeared once. V and J are TRBV7-2 and TRBJ2-3, with D possibly matching TRBD1 (5 bases). The CDR3 totals 15 residues. Trimming left V 5 bases short and J 1 base short, with 13 bases between. Germline V gene lookup returns CDR1 SGHTA and CDR2 FQGNSA. The CDR3 loop is CASSPPRARTDTQYF. CDR3 in DNA: TGTGCCAGCAGCCCACCCAGGGCCCGCACAGATACGCAGTATTTT.

This chain uses TRBV3-1 with TRBJ1-5; D call uncertain. V was clipped by 4 bases and J by 1 base, with 14 bases between them. This CDR3 region has 16 residues. CDR1 is LGHDT and CDR2 is YNNKEL in the germline V gene (reference sequence). CDR3 loop: CASSLGVGPSNQPQHF. CDR3 coding DNA: TGTGCCAGCAGCCTAGGTGTAGGGCCGAGCAATCAGCCCCAGCATTTT.

This clonotype occurred a few times. This sequence joins TRBV20-1 and TRBJ1-4, with D perhaps matching TRBD1 (6 bases). The length of the CDR3 is 13 residues. Germline CDR1 DFQATT, CDR2 SNEGSKA (reference sequence). V was trimmed by 7 bases and J by 5 bases, leaving 14 bases between them. This chain's CDR3 is CSGRRQGNEKLFF. CDR3 sequence (DNA): TGCAGTGGCAGACGGCAGGGGAATGAAAAACTGTTTTTT.

The chain uses TRBV7-6 and TRBJ2-5; 7 bases are shared with TRBD1. The junction had 4 bases not matched to a gene; V was cut back by 6 bases and J by 0 bases. The V gene's germline CDR1 is SGHVS and CDR2 FNYEAQ. The CDR3 extends over 14 amino acids. CDR3 sequence reads: CASSRTGNQETQYF. CDR3 in DNA: TGTGCCAGCAGTAGGACAGGAAACCAAGAGACCCAGTACTTC.

The table lists this clonotype with a few counts. The chain uses TRBV29-1 and TRBJ2-7; D ambiguous. Germline values: CDR1 SQVTM, CDR2 ANQGSEA. V lost 5 bases and J 4 bases, leaving 15 bases between the germline ends. CDR3 length: 13 residues. CDR3 in amino acids: CSVYGEDLYEQYF. The CDR3 bases are TGCAGCGTTTACGGAGAGGACCTATACGAGCAGTACTTC.

Worth noting for this clonotype: At one end, the junction sequence differs from germline, possibly due to a read error. The V gene is TRBV5-1, the J gene TRBJ2-1, with 7 bases aligning to TRBD2. CDR3 length: 15 amino acids. Germline V gene data show CDR1 as SGHRS and CDR2 as YFSETQ. As DNA, the CDR3 is TGCGCCAGCCTATCCGAAGGACTAGGTCACAATAAGCAGTTCTTC. Protein product: CASLSEGLGHNKQFF.

J is TRBJ1-4 and V is TRBV29-1; tentatively, D is TRBD1 (6 bases). The V gene's germline CDR1 is SQVTM and CDR2 ANQGSEA. The CDR3 is 12 residues long. V shed 5 bases and J shed 7 bases, with 11 bases lying between them. In DNA form, the CDR3 reads TGCAGCGTTCTCGAGGGGGGTGAAAAACTGTTTTTT. Its protein is CSVLEGGEKLFF.

The chain uses TRBV7-2 and TRBJ2-5; D possibly matches TRBD1 or TRBD2 (5 bases each). The ends were cut back, 5 bases at V and 4 bases at J, with 11 bases in the middle. Germline V CDR1 and CDR2: SGHTA, FQGNSA. The CDR3 totals 13 residues. The CDR3 coding sequence is TGTGCCAGCAGCCGGGACGTAAGAGAGACCCAGTACTTC. It yields the protein CASSRDVRETQYF.

This clonotype was seen a handful of times. The V gene is TRBV7-8, the J gene TRBJ2-3; the match to TRBD2 covers 9 bases. The junction had 2 bases not matched to a gene; V was cut back by 0 bases and J by 1 base. The CDR3 is made up of 16 amino acids. Germline values: CDR1 SGHVS, CDR2 FQNEAQ. For the CDR3, the DNA is TGTGCCAGCAGCTTAGCCTGGACTAGCGGCACAGATACGCAGTATTTT. Amino acids: CASSLAWTSGTDTQYF. Supplemented by reference TRBV7-8 and TRBJ2-3, the full variable domain reads GAGVSQSPRYKVAKRGQDVALRCDPISGHVSLFWYQQALGQGPEFLTYFQNEAQLDKSGLPSDRFFAERPEGSVSTLKIQRTQQEDSAVYLCASSLAWTSGTDTQYFGPGTRLTVL.

J is TRBJ2-4 and V is TRBV30; no definite D call. Germline V gene sequence: CDR1 GTSNPN, CDR2 SVGIG (reference sequence). The CDR3 runs 11 residues. CDR3 region: CTLGSKNIQYF. The CDR3 bases are TGTACCTTGGGCTCCAAAAACATTCAGTACTTC.

This chain joins TRBV20-1 and TRBJ2-3; TRBD2 matches at 10 bases. V shed 2 bases and J 1 base; nucleotides not matched to a gene: 6. This CDR3 region has 16 residues. Germline V gives CDR1 DFQATT, CDR2 SNEGSKA (reference sequence). The CDR3 region is CSARSLAGAGTDTQYF. In DNA form, the CDR3 reads TGCAGTGCTAGAAGTCTAGCGGGAGCAGGCACAGATACGCAGTATTTT.

As regards this clonotype: One end of the junction varies from germline; a read error may be responsible. The chain couples TRBV3-1 to TRBJ2-4; D is perhaps TRBD1 or TRBD2 (5 bases each). Germline values: CDR1 LGHDT, CDR2 YNNKEL (reference sequence). This CDR3 comprises 14 residues. The CDR3 here is CASSQDCGSREQYF. In nucleotides, the CDR3 is TGTGCCAGTAGCCAAGATTGTGGTAGCAGGGAGCAGTACTTC.

The CDR3 region is CASSQESWGQAFF. DNA of the CDR3: TGTGCCAGCAGCCAAGAATCTTGGGGGCAAGCTTTCTTT. This rearrangement joins TRBV4-2 to TRBJ1-1; D is perhaps TRBD1 (6 bases). In germline, CDR1 is LGHNA, CDR2 YNFKEQ. CDR3 length: 13 residues. The V and J ends lost 0 bases and 9 bases respectively, with 11 bases between them.

The V call is TRBV20-1, the J call TRBJ2-5, with a weak D call TRBD2 (5 bases). TRBJ2-7 matches the DNA end more closely, so the J call is doubtful. The CDR3 is made up of 13 amino acids. Germline CDR1 reads DFQATT; CDR2 reads SNEGSKA (reference sequence). The CDR3: CSASGLVSPEQYF. The DNA of the CDR3 is TGCAGTGCTAGCGGACTGGTCTCCCCCGAGCAGTACTTC.

This clonotype was seen a few times. The J gene is TRBJ2-7, the V gene TRBV20-1, with D perhaps matching TRBD1 or TRBD2 (5 bases each). This CDR3 is 14 amino acids long. V gave up 8 bases and J gave up 7 bases, with 24 bases separating them. Germline V gene data show CDR1 as DFQATT and CDR2 as SNEGSKA (reference sequence). CDR3 nucleotides: TGCAGTCTCCCGGGACCCCAACCCCGTCTGGAGCAGTACTTC. Protein: CSLPGPQPRLEQYF.

This clonotype was picked up a small number of times. This chain joins TRBV9 and TRBJ2-1, with 9 positions matching TRBD1. The V and J ends lost 0 bases and 7 bases, in that order; junction bases with no gene match: 14. Germline values: CDR1 SGDLS, CDR2 YYNGEE. This CDR3 spans 18 amino acids. Written as DNA, the CDR3 is TGTGCCAGCAGCGTAGGGGCCCTACAGGGGGCTTTACAGAATGAGCAGTTCTTC. This encodes CASSVGALQGALQNEQFF.

This rearrangement joins TRBV20-1 to TRBJ2-1, with 9 positions matching TRBD2. The V segment lost 0 bases and the J segment 4 bases; nucleotides outside the gene matches: 16. Germline assignment: CDR1 DFQATT and CDR2 SNEGSKA (reference sequence). The length of the CDR3 is 19 residues. CDR3 amino acids: CSARDLRPSSGERYNEQFF. CDR3 sequence (DNA): TGCAGTGCTAGAGATCTCCGACCCTCTAGCGGGGAGAGGTACAATGAGCAGTTCTTC.

V gene TRBV2 combines with J gene TRBJ1-6; tentatively, D is TRBD1 (6 bases). This CDR3 contains 14 residues. CDR1 and CDR2 (germline): SNHLY, FYNNEI. Trimming shortened V by 8 bases and J by 5 bases, and 13 bases separated the two germline ends. CDR3 amino acids: CASSGEGNNSPLHF. In DNA form, the CDR3 reads TGTGCCAGCTCAGGGGAAGGGAATAATTCACCCCTCCACTTT.

The J gene is TRBJ2-2, the V gene TRBV29-1; D gene uncertain. Trimming took off 6 bases at V and 10 bases at J, with 18 bases between the two ends. CDR1 and CDR2 from the germline V gene are SQVTM and ANQGSEA. The CDR3 contains 13 residues. CDR3 in DNA: TGCAGCGTGGCCGGGCAGAGCCACGAGGAGCTGTTTTTT. The encoded protein is CSVAGQSHEELFF.